These T cell receptor beta chains were read from a single sample in a study of vaccination effects on CD4 cells after COVID-19. Antigens for these TCRs are unknown. Repertoires were generated with immunoSEQ multiplex PCR, while TCRdb's copy carries only in-frame clones and drops some. In the table there are about 38,000 clones, just under 85% of which are singletons. The specimen comprised CD4+ T cells from PBMCs cultured with HCoV-NL63 spike peptides, sampled after COVID-19 vaccination. Source of these receptors: a human donor who received a COVID-19 vaccine. Some clones in this sample may be carry-over from other donors' samples. The CDR3 runs from the conserved cysteine through the conserved F or W.

>13|TRBV13
CASSLRPGETQYF
>15|TRBV11-3
CASSLMAGGPYEQFF
>14|TRBV3-1/TRBV3-2
CASSLGGVNTEAFF
>14|TRBV3-1/TRBV3-2
CASSQVRGNSPLHF
>13|TRBV10-3
CAISSRLNTEAFF
>14|TRBV2
CATQGGTRFDEQFF
>15|TRBV27
CASSLRGTGREKLFF
>16|TRBV4-1
CASSPRDRGYTGELFF
>18|TRBV19
CATTRYGTSVSNTGELFF
>17|TRBV7-2
CASSLGAGDLYQETQYF
>16|TRBV5-1
CASSLVGGPVADTQYF
>15|TRBV30
CAWTRQGAIAETQYF
>16|TRBV2
CASSRGGGGSNQPQHF
>13|TRBV3-1/TRBV3-2
CASSQDRVQPQHF
>12|TRBV6-1
CASSPEGVGYTF
>14|TRBV3-1/TRBV3-2
CASSYGTAQETQYF
>15|TRBV7-9
CASSPAGSGANVLTF
>13|TRBV30
CASTDRTNEKLFF
>16|TRBV6-6
CASPAGWTGLNTEAFF
>13|TRBV10-2
CASRTSTYNEQFF
>17|TRBV27
CASSLWKTGSFDNEQFF
>16|TRBV10-3
CAISVGQGDNNQPQHF
>16|TRBV4-3
CASSSSRGDQGNEQFF
>17|TRBV19
CASSILEGGAMNTEAFF
>13|TRBV12-3/TRBV12-4
CASSFGSNQPQHF
>12|TRBV7-2
CASRRGGNEQFF
>14|TRBV28
CASSSGGRGTEAFF
>17|TRBV25-1
CASSESRTGGNTGELFF
>15|TRBV15
CATSVNGVSKNIQYF
>13|TRBV5-6
CASSLGRGDTQYF
>13|TRBV24-1
CATQGDGNQPQHF
>15|TRBV7-2
CASSLDTDSNQPQHF
>16|TRBV30
CAWYRDRGLGANVLTF
>15|TRBV9
CASSVASRGNGELFF
>11|TRBV5-6
CASSVAVEQFF
>16|TRBV24-1
CATSDSTGGSYNEQFF
>18|TRBV7-9
CASSLRQKPSIGTDTQYF
>18|TRBV2
CASSFRGQGSTYGNTIYF
>15|TRBV19
CASSIEAWVGEKLFF
>14|TRBV9
CASSVAGTGDIQYF
>14|TRBV6-2/TRBV6-3
CASSDRTGRDGYTF